This TCR beta chain was sequenced in a study of blood T cell repertoires in COVID-19. The overall study: Acute and convalescent COVID-19 specimens originated in the United States, Italy and Spain. PBMCs, B-cell-depleted T cells, or T cells provided the cDNA or gDNA that made up the material.

The CDR3 runs 11 residues. V lost 6 bases, J lost 12 bases, and 12 bases lay in between. Germline CDR1 MNHEY, CDR2 SVGAGI. The age range of participants was about 18 to 100 years, with residence in some 25 US areas. Source study methods: Amplification of reference gene primers provided the estimated nucleated cell counts. Using immunoSEQ multiplex PCR, the repertoire was profiled, and TCRdb retains in-frame clones only, with some absent. The DNA was the basis for D and trimming; V, J and clone size are from that table. The table has 300,000 or so clones, roughly 90% seen once. The chain couples TRBV6-5 to TRBJ2-1, with no clear D. Sequenced: PBMCs or T cells enriched from blood (not recorded which). The source of this sequence is a man aged 60-69 years who had recovered from COVID-19. CDR3 amino acids: CASSSSGWQFF. CDR3 bases: TGTGCCAGCAGCTCTAGTGGCTGGCAGTTCTTC.